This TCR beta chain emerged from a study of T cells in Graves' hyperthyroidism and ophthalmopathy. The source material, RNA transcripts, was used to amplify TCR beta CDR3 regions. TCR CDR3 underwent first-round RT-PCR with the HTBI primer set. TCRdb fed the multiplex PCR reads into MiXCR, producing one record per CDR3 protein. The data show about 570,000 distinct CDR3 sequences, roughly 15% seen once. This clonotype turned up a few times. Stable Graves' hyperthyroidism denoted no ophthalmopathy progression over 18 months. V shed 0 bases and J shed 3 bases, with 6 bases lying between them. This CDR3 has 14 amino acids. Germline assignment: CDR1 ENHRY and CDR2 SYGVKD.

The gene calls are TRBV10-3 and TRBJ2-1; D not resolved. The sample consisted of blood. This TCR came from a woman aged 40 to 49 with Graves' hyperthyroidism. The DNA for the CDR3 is TGTGCCATCAGTGAGTCGCCCGGCTACAATGAGCAGTTCTTC. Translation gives CAISESPGYNEQFF.